Below are 9 T cell receptor beta chains sequenced from a single sample in a study of CD8 T cells in ankylosing spondylitis. TCRdb reanalysed the 5' RACE reads using MiXCR and keeps one entry per CDR3 protein. Among around 30,000 distinct CDR3 sequences listed, roughly 7.2% were seen once. Sequences were obtained from blood, either unsorted or a sorted T cell fraction (not recorded which). The receptor set was obtained from a male donor with ankylosing spondylitis or in good health (not recorded which).

Sample share makes this clonotype medium-sized. This chain joins TRBV5-1 and TRBJ1-1; no clear D gene. Looked up from germline, CDR1 is SGHRS and CDR2 is YFSETQ. The CDR3 loop spans 14 amino acids. V lost 0 bases, J lost 1 base, and 7 bases lay in between. The CDR3 sequence is CASSLETANTEAFF. In nucleotides, the CDR3 is TGCGCCAGCAGCTTGGAAACGGCGAACACTGAAGCTTTCTTT.

This clonotype was seen at least ten times. The chain joins TRBV20-1 to TRBJ2-3, with TRBD2 identical over 8 bases. The CDR3 consists of 13 residues. The germline V gene encodes CDR1 DFQATT and CDR2 SNEGSKA (reference sequence). V lost 7 bases and J lost 2; bases outside the gene matches: 5. The CDR3 is CSGERETTDTQYF. CDR3 in DNA: TGCAGTGGTGAGCGGGAGACCACAGATACGCAGTATTTT.

Many counts were recorded for this clonotype. This chain links TRBV20-1 with TRBJ2-1; D ambiguous. V lost 0 bases and J lost 4, with 7 bases in between. The germline gives CDR1 DFQATT, CDR2 SNEGSKA (reference sequence). The CDR3 consists of 13 residues. In DNA, the CDR3 is TGCAGTGCTAGAGAGAAAGGTTACAATGAGCAGTTCTTC. As protein: CSAREKGYNEQFF.

This clonotype was recorded at least ten times. The V call is TRBV7-8, the J call TRBJ2-5; a weak D match, TRBD2 (5 bases). The germline gives CDR1 SGHVS, CDR2 FQNEAQ. This CDR3 has 16 amino acids. The ends were cut back, 5 bases at V and 5 bases at J, with 21 bases in the middle. Here the CDR3 reads CASSPREGKMRETQYF. The CDR3 nucleotides are TGTGCCAGCAGCCCTCGGGAAGGGAAGATGCGGGAGACCCAGTACTTC.

This clonotype was counted only a few times. V usage is TRBV19 and J usage is TRBJ1-2; no definite D call. Trimming left V 7 bases short and J 5 bases short, with 14 bases between. Germline V gene sequence: CDR1 LNHDA, CDR2 SQIVND (reference sequence). This CDR3 contains 13 residues. The CDR3 DNA follows: TGTGCCAGTAACCCGGGCCCCGGGTATGGCTACACCTTC. Its translation: CASNPGPGYGYTF.

This clonotype showed up many times. The rearrangement links TRBV20-1 to TRBJ2-7; TRBD2 is a possible D gene (6 bases). The V gene's germline CDR1 is DFQATT and CDR2 SNEGSKA (reference sequence). CDR3 length: 14 residues. V shed 0 bases and J shed 4 bases, with 13 bases lying between them. CDR3 loop: CSARDPRAGYEQYF. The CDR3 DNA follows: TGCAGTGCTAGAGACCCCCGGGCGGGATACGAGCAGTACTTC.

This clonotype was recorded at least ten times. The V and J genes are TRBV5-5 and TRBJ2-2; TRBD2 is a possible D gene (5 bases). Per germline, CDR1 SGHKS and CDR2 YYEKEE (reference sequence). Trimming took 0 bases from V and 2 from J, leaving 11 bases between them. This CDR3 comprises 16 residues. Here the CDR3 reads CASSLGGGPNTGELFF. DNA of the CDR3: TGTGCCAGCAGCTTGGGCGGAGGCCCTAACACCGGGGAGCTGTTTTTT.

This clonotype was detected many times. The chain combines TRBV25-1 with TRBJ1-1; 8 bases map to TRBD1. Per germline, CDR1 MGHDK and CDR2 SYGVNS. The CDR3 has 12 residues. The junction had 0 bases not matched to a gene; V was cut back by 4 bases and J by 5 bases. This CDR3 is CASSGQGTEAFF. CDR3 sequence (DNA): TGTGCCAGCAGTGGACAGGGGACTGAAGCTTTCTTT.

This clonotype was seen repeatedly, ten times or more. The chain carries TRBV6-5 and TRBJ2-1; 7 bases map to TRBD2. Germline V gene lookup returns CDR1 MNHEY and CDR2 SVGAGI. The CDR3 consists of 14 residues. V was clipped by 2 bases and J by 6 bases; unmatched bases: 4. CDR3 sequence (DNA): TGTGCCAGCAGTTACGGGAGGGAGGGCAATGAGCAGTTCTTC. This sequence encodes CASSYGREGNEQFF.